These 30 T cell receptor beta chains came from one sample sequenced in a study of blood T cell repertoires in COVID-19. Clones were sequenced by immunoSEQ multiplex PCR, and TCRdb holds only the in-frame ones, with some missing. The data contain tens of thousands of clones, around 87% of them singletons. The source material was peripheral blood. The origin of the receptors is a man aged 60 to 69 with active COVID-19.

The V gene is TRBV13, the J gene TRBJ2-3; TRBD1 aligns across 10 bases. V was clipped by 5 bases and J by 3 bases; unmatched bases: 5. The CDR3 totals 15 residues. Germline-derived CDR1 and CDR2 are PRHDT and FYEKMQ (reference sequence). Here the CDR3 DNA reads TGTGCCAGCAGCCCCCGGACAGGGGGGACAGATACGCAGTATTTT. Amino acids: CASSPRTGGTDTQYF.

The chain couples TRBV3-1 (or the pseudogene TRBV3-2) to TRBJ1-1, with 8 bases that match TRBD1. The CDR3 covers 13 residues. The germline CDR1 and CDR2 sequences are LGHDT and YNNKEL (reference sequence). V shed 3 bases, J shed 11 bases, and the junction held 8 bases outside the gene matches. CDR3 sequence reads: CASSQDDRGGAFF. CDR3 nucleotide sequence: TGTGCCAGCAGCCAGGACGACAGGGGAGGGGCTTTCTTT.

The chain has TRBV4-3 and TRBJ1-2, with D possibly matching TRBD1 (6 bases). The CDR3 is 14 residues long. The V end lost 3 bases, the J end lost 8 bases, and 16 bases lay between the germline ends. CDR1 LGHNA and CDR2 YSLEER come from the germline V gene. CDR3 sequence reads: CASSHRTESRGYTF. DNA of the CDR3: TGCGCCAGCAGCCACCGGACAGAAAGTAGGGGCTACACCTTC.

V is TRBV18 and J is TRBJ2-2; D perhaps matches TRBD2 (6 bases). This CDR3 has 14 amino acids. The V and J ends lost 1 base and 5 bases respectively, with 8 bases between them. CDR1 is KGHSH and CDR2 is LQKENI in the germline V gene. CDR3 nucleotide sequence: TGTGCCAGCTCACCACAAGGGAGGACCGGGGAGCTGTTTTTT. Protein product: CASSPQGRTGELFF.

This rearrangement joins TRBV6-6 to TRBJ1-5, with D tentatively TRBD1 (5 bases). The germline CDR1 and CDR2 sequences are MNHNY and SVGAGI (reference sequence). The CDR3 extends over 14 amino acids. Trimming left V 3 bases short and J 5 bases short, with 11 bases between. The CDR3 DNA is TGTGCCAGCAGTTATGGTCAGGGCCATCAGCCCCAGCATTTT. Protein product: CASSYGQGHQPQHF.

This sequence joins TRBV21-1 and TRBJ2-7; the table assigns TRBD2, which was not confirmed against the DNA. TRBV21-1 is given as a pseudogene. The CDR3 spans 19 residues. For the CDR3, the DNA is TGTGCCAGCAGCAAACGGCTTAACCCGGGACTAGCGGTACCCGACGAGCAGTACTTC. Protein product: CASSKRLNPGLAVPDEQYF.

The sample holds one count of this clone. The rearrangement joins TRBV7-9 to TRBJ1-1, with D possibly matching TRBD1 (6 bases). V was clipped by 5 bases and J by 1 base, with 11 bases between them. The CDR3 spans 14 residues. CDR1 and CDR2 (germline): SEHNR, FQNEAQ (reference sequence). This CDR3 is CASSPQGRNTEAFF. CDR3 DNA sequence: TGTGCCAGCAGCCCTCAGGGGAGGAACACTGAAGCTTTCTTT.

The genes are TRBV7-9 and TRBJ2-1; 14 bases map to TRBD2. J was trimmed by 7 bases and V by 6 bases; bases with no gene match: 11. The germline V gene has CDR1 SEHNR and CDR2 FQNEAQ (reference sequence). The CDR3 length is 17 residues. The CDR3 DNA sequence: TGTGCCAGCAGGAGACTAGCGGGGGGGCCGCGGGTGAATGAGCAGTTCTTC. Translation: CASRRLAGGPRVNEQFF.

This chain connects TRBV5-1 to TRBJ2-2; D gene ambiguous. The V and J ends lost 0 bases and 3 bases respectively, with 6 bases between them. Germline V gene sequence: CDR1 SGHRS, CDR2 YFSETQ. The CDR3 length is 14 residues. Written as DNA, the CDR3 is TGCGCCAGCAGCTTGGCTGCGGACACCGGGGAGCTGTTTTTT. This translates into CASSLAADTGELFF.

The chain uses TRBV12-3 or TRBV12-4 and TRBJ2-3; the match to TRBD1 covers 7 bases. The CDR3 runs to 13 residues. With 3 bases clipped from V and 3 bases from J, the junction kept 0 bases outside the gene matches. CDR3 nucleotide sequence: TGTGCCAGCAGTTTGACAGGGACAGATACGCAGTATTTT. Protein: CASSLTGTDTQYF.

The rearrangement uses TRBV7-9 and TRBJ1-2; unclear D gene. This CDR3 has 12 residues. Trimming removed 5 bases at V and 9 bases at J, with 13 bases between. Germline CDR1 and CDR2: SEHNR and FQNEAQ (reference sequence). The CDR3: CASSPTRRSYTF. The CDR3 coding sequence is TGTGCCAGCAGCCCGACGCGGAGGAGCTACACCTTC. The whole variable domain, remainder taken from reference TRBV7-9 and TRBJ1-2, is DTGVSQNPRHKITKRGQNVTFRCDPISEHNRLYWYRQTLGQGPEFLTYFQNEAQLEKSRLLSDRFSAERPKGSFSTLEIQRTEQGDSAMYLCASSPTRRSYTFGSGTRLTVV.

V gene TRBV14 combines with J gene TRBJ2-7; 7 bases align to TRBD2. The germline V gene encodes CDR1 SGHDN and CDR2 FVKESK. V was clipped by 4 bases and J by 4 bases; unmatched bases: 4. There are 13 residues in the CDR3. The CDR3 region has the DNA TGTGCCAGCAGCCTTCCGGGGGGATACGAGCAGTACTTC. Its translation: CASSLPGGYEQYF.

The rearrangement joins TRBV2 to TRBJ2-6; 7 nucleotides agree with TRBD2. The CDR3 is 16 residues long. The germline gives CDR1 SNHLY, CDR2 FYNNEI. V lost 5 bases to trimming and J lost 2 bases; unmatched junction nucleotides: 6. This chain's CDR3 is CASSQPAGAGANVLTF. The CDR3, as DNA: TGTGCCAGCAGTCAGCCCGCGGGAGCTGGGGCCAACGTCCTGACTTTC.

The rearrangement links TRBV7-2 to TRBJ2-1, with D tentatively TRBD2 (6 bases). Germline CDR1 SGHTA, CDR2 FQGNSA. V lost 5 bases and J 5 bases, leaving 16 bases between the germline ends. The CDR3 is 15 residues long. CDR3 amino acids: CASSPRGGDHNEQFF. Written as DNA, the CDR3 is TGTGCCAGCAGCCCGCGGGGTGGCGACCACAATGAGCAGTTCTTC.

V is TRBV4-2 and J is TRBJ2-5; D call uncertain. CDR3 length equals 15 residues. Germline-derived CDR1 and CDR2 are LGHNA and YNFKEQ. The germline V and J ends were trimmed by 1 base and 3 bases, with 12 bases remaining between them. DNA of the CDR3: TGTGCCAGCAGCCAAGTGTTAGCTCCCGAAGAGACCCAGTACTTC. Its protein product is CASSQVLAPEETQYF.

The chain combines TRBV2 with TRBJ2-3; 8 bases map to TRBD2. V lost 4 bases and J lost 4; bases outside the gene matches: 13. The germline CDR1 and CDR2 sequences are SNHLY and FYNNEI. The CDR3 totals 17 residues. CDR3 in amino acids: CASSVSPGGATPDTQYF. The CDR3 DNA reads TGTGCCAGCAGTGTATCCCCCGGGGGGGCTACCCCAGATACGCAGTATTTT.

The chain links TRBV6-1 to TRBJ2-7; 8 nucleotides agree with TRBD1. Germline CDR1 MNHNS, CDR2 SASEGT. V lost 3 bases to trimming and J lost 4 bases; unmatched junction nucleotides: 11. The length of the CDR3 is 16 residues. CDR3 loop: CASSEDRATTGYEQYF. The CDR3 region has the DNA TGTGCCAGCAGTGAGGACAGGGCCACGACGGGTTACGAGCAGTACTTC.

The V call is TRBV5-1, the J call TRBJ2-2; 16 nucleotides align to TRBD2. Trimming cost V 4 bases and J 5 bases; bases outside gene matches: 11. Germline lookup yields CDR1 SGHRS and CDR2 YFSETQ. The CDR3 consists of 19 residues. The CDR3 DNA is TGCGCCAGCAGCCAAGGGACTAGCGGGAGGGCCCCTGGGACCGGGGAGCTGTTTTTT. As protein: CASSQGTSGRAPGTGELFF.

The chain recombines TRBV27 with TRBJ2-7, with D unresolved. CDR1 and CDR2 (germline): MNHEY, SMNVEV (reference sequence). The CDR3 loop spans 13 amino acids. Trimming took 1 base from V and 1 from J, leaving 5 bases between them. The CDR3 region is CASSLWPSYEQYF. DNA for the CDR3: TGTGCCAGCAGTTTATGGCCATCCTACGAGCAGTACTTC.

J is TRBJ2-5 and V is TRBV5-1; 8 bases agree with TRBD2. Trimming took 0 bases from V and 3 from J; bases not matched to a gene: 10. Looked up from germline, CDR1 is SGHRS and CDR2 is YFSETQ. The CDR3 is 17 amino acids. In DNA, the CDR3 is TGCGCCAGCAGCTTGGGTAGTCTGGGACTAGTGGAAGAGACCCAGTACTTC. Protein sequence: CASSLGSLGLVEETQYF. The full variable domain, with the rest looked up from reference TRBV5-1 and TRBJ2-5, is KAGVTQTPRYLIKTRGQQVTLSCSPISGHRSVSWYQQTPGQGLQFLFEYFSETQRNKGNFPGRFSGRQFSNSRSEMNVSTLELGDSALYLCASSLGSLGLVEETQYFGPGTRLLVL.

This clone occurred a few times. The chain recombines TRBV19 with TRBJ2-7; D perhaps matches TRBD1 (6 bases). The CDR3 runs to 14 residues. V was cut by 5 bases and J by 0 bases, with 11 bases left in between. Germline assignment: CDR1 LNHDA and CDR2 SQIVND (reference sequence). This CDR3 is CASSVQDSSYEQYF. In DNA, the CDR3 is TGTGCCAGTAGTGTGCAGGACAGCTCCTACGAGCAGTACTTC.

The chain joins TRBV24-1 to TRBJ2-7; 8 positions match TRBD1. Per the germline V gene, CDR1 is KGHDR and CDR2 is SFDVKD. The CDR3 runs 16 residues. V lost 7 bases and J lost 3; bases outside the gene matches: 13. The CDR3 DNA is TGTGCCACCAGAAGACAACAAGGGACAGGACGCTACGAGCAGTACTTC. Translation: CATRRQQGTGRYEQYF.

The J gene is TRBJ2-7, the V gene TRBV27; 8 nucleotides agree with TRBD2. Looked up from germline, CDR1 is MNHEY and CDR2 is SMNVEV (reference sequence). With 4 bases clipped from V and 1 base from J, the junction kept 9 bases outside the gene matches. The CDR3 has 16 residues. The CDR3 region has the DNA TGTGCCAGCAGTTACACGGTCCTAGCGGGTTCCTACGAGCAGTACTTC. This codes for CASSYTVLAGSYEQYF.

The genes are TRBV15 and TRBJ2-1; 9 nucleotides agree with TRBD2. The germline gives CDR1 LNHNV, CDR2 YYDKDF (reference sequence). CDR3 length equals 17 residues. V was clipped by 0 bases and J by 1 base; unmatched bases: 4. CDR3 DNA sequence: TGTGCCACCAGCAGAGATCGAGCGGGGGGTTCCTACAATGAGCAGTTCTTC. This translates into CATSRDRAGGSYNEQFF.

This clone was seen only a few times. This sequence joins TRBV15 and TRBJ2-1; 8 positions match TRBD2. The junction had 12 bases not matched to a gene; V was cut back by 8 bases and J by 6 bases. The CDR3 spans 15 residues. The germline V gene has CDR1 LNHNV and CDR2 YYDKDF (reference sequence). CDR3 region: CATASGAGASNEQFF. Here the CDR3 DNA reads TGTGCCACCGCGTCGGGAGCGGGAGCATCCAATGAGCAGTTCTTC.

This clone showed up just a few times. The chain is built from TRBV19 and TRBJ1-3; a possible D gene is TRBD1 (5 bases). The CDR3 sequence is 14 residues long. Trimming stripped 5 bases from V and 3 bases from J, with 11 bases between. CDR1 is LNHDA and CDR2 is SQIVND in the germline V gene (reference sequence). CDR3: CASSPSGFGNTIYF. In DNA, the CDR3 is TGTGCCAGTAGTCCCTCAGGGTTTGGAAACACCATATATTTT. Variable domain in full (rest from reference TRBV19 and TRBJ1-3): DGGITQSPKYLFRKEGQNVTLSCEQNLNHDAMYWYRQDPGQGLRLIYYSQIVNDFQKGDIAEGYSVSREKKESFPLTVTSAQKNPTAFYLCASSPSGFGNTIYFGEGSWLTVV.

This chain connects TRBV10-3 to TRBJ1-2; possibly TRBD1 for D (5 bases). CDR3 size: 13 residues. With 4 bases removed from V and 8 bases from J, the gap between germline ends came to 14 bases. CDR1 is ENHRY, CDR2 SYGVKD, per germline. The CDR3 nucleotides are TGTGCCATCAGTGGAGACAGAGAAGGCGGCTACACCTTC. It encodes CAISGDREGGYTF.

V gene TRBV28 combines with J gene TRBJ2-5; weak D call: TRBD1 (6 bases). Germline CDR1 and CDR2: MDHEN and SYDVKM. Trimming stripped 10 bases from V and 0 bases from J, with 12 bases between. The CDR3 covers 13 residues. CDR3 sequence: CATETGYQETQYF. For the CDR3, the DNA is TGTGCCACCGAGACAGGTTACCAAGAGACCCAGTACTTC. The variable domain in full, with the rest retrieved from reference TRBV28 and TRBJ2-5, is DVKVTQSSRYLVKRTGEKVFLECVQDMDHENMFWYRQDPGLGLRLIYFSYDVKMKEKGDIPEGYSVSREKKERFSLILESASTNQTSMYLCATETGYQETQYFGPGTRLLVL.

The chain is built from TRBV11-2 and TRBJ1-2; 7 bases are shared with TRBD1. Germline V gene sequence: CDR1 SGHAT, CDR2 FQNNGV. The trim removed 5 bases at V and 3 bases at J, leaving 3 bases unmatched. There are 13 residues in the CDR3. CDR3 DNA: TGTGCCAGCAGCGCCGACAGGGACTATGGCTACACCTTC. Protein: CASSADRDYGYTF.

This chain links TRBV9 with TRBJ2-5; 8 nucleotides match TRBD1. With V trimmed by 2 bases and J by 5 bases, 8 bases remained unmatched. Germline V gives CDR1 SGDLS, CDR2 YYNGEE. This CDR3 contains 15 residues. As DNA, the CDR3 is TGTGCCAGCAGCGTCTCCTCAGGGGGCTGGGAGACCCAGTACTTC. Encoded protein: CASSVSSGGWETQYF.